This TCR beta chain comes out of a study of blood T cell repertoires in COVID-19. Sequencing used immunoSEQ multiplex PCR; TCRdb keeps in-frame clones, though not all of them. The table records some 200,000 clones, around four fifths of them present only once. The CDR3 loop spans 14 amino acids. Germline V gives CDR1 LGHDT, CDR2 YNNKEL (reference sequence). J lost 10 bases, V lost 1 base, and 1 base had no gene match. The material sequenced was peripheral blood. The sequence came from a man aged 30-40 years with active or convalescent COVID-19. The chain links TRBV3-1 (or the pseudogene TRBV3-2) to TRBJ1-6; 10 bases fit TRBD1. DNA for the CDR3: TGTGCCAGCAGCCAAGGGGACAGGGGCTCACCCCTCCACTTT. Translated: CASSQGDRGSPLHF.